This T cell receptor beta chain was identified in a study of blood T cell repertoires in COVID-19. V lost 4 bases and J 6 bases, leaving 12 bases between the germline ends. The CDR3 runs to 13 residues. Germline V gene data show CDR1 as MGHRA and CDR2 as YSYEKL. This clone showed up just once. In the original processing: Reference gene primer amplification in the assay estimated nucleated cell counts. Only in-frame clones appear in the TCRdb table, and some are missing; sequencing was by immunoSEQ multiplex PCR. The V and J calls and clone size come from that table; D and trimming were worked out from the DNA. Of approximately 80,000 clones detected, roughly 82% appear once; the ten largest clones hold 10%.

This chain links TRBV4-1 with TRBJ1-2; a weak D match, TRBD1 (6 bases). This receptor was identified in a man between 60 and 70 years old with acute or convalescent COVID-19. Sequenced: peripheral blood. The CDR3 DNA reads TGCGCCAGCAGCCCCGGACAGCGAAATGGCTACACCTTC. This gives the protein CASSPGQRNGYTF.